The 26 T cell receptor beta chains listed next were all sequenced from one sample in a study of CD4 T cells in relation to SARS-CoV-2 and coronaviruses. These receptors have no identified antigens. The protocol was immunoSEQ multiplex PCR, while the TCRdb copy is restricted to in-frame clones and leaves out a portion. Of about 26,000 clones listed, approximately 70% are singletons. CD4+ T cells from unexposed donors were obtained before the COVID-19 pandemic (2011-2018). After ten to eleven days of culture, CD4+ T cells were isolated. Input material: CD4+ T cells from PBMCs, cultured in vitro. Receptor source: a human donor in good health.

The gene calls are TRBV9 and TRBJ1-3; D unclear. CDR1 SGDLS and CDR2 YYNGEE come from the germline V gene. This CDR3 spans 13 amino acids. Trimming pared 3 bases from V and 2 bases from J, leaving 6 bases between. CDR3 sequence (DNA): TGTGCCAGCAGCGAAAGGCCTGGAAACACCATATATTTT. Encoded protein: CASSERPGNTIYF.

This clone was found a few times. The CDR3: CASSSGTGYTEAFF. Written as DNA, the CDR3 is TGTGCCAGTAGTTCCGGGACAGGGTACACTGAAGCTTTCTTT. V usage is TRBV19 and J usage is TRBJ1-1; TRBD1 aligns across 9 bases. Per germline, CDR1 LNHDA and CDR2 SQIVND (reference sequence). The CDR3 contains 14 residues. With 5 bases clipped from V and 3 bases from J, the junction kept 4 bases outside the gene matches.

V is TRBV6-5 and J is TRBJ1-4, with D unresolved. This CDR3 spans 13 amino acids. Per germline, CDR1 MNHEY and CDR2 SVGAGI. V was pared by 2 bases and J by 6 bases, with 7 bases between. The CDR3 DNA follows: TGTGCCAGCAGTTACGATAGGGATGAAAAACTGTTTTTT. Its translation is CASSYDRDEKLFF.

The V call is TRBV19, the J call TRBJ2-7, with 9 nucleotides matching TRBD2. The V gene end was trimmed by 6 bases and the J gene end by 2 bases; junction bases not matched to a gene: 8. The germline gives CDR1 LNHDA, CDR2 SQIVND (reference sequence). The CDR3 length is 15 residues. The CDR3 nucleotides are TGTGCCAGTAGGACGACTAGCGGAGCCACCTACGAGCAGTACTTC. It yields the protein CASRTTSGATYEQYF.

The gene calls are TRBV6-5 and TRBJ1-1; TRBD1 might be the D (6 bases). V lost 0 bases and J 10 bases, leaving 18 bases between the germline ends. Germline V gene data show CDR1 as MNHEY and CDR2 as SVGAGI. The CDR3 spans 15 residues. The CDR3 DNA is TGTGCCAGCAGTTACTCGCGGGGGCCTACCCTGGGAGCTTTCTTT. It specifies CASSYSRGPTLGAFF.

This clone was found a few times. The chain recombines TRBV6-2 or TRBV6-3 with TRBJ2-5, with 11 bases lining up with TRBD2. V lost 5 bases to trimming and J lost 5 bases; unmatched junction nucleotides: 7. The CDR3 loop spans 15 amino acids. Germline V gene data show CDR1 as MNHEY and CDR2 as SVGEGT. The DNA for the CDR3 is TGTGCCAGCAGTATTAATTTAGCGGGGGGGGAGACCCAGTACTTC. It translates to CASSINLAGGETQYF.

As DNA, the CDR3 is TGCGCCAGCAGCCTGCCAGGGGATGGAGATACGCAGTATTTT. Its translation: CASSLPGDGDTQYF. The chain carries TRBV5-1 and TRBJ2-3, with D tentatively TRBD1 (6 bases). CDR1 is SGHRS and CDR2 is YFSETQ in the germline V gene. Trimming removed 4 bases from V and 5 bases from J, with 14 bases in between. The CDR3 loop spans 14 amino acids.

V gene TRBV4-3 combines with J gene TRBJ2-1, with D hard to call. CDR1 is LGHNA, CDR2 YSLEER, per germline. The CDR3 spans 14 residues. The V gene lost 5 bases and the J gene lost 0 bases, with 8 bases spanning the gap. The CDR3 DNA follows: TGCGCCAGCAGCGACTCCTTCTCCTACAATGAGCAGTTCTTC. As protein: CASSDSFSYNEQFF.

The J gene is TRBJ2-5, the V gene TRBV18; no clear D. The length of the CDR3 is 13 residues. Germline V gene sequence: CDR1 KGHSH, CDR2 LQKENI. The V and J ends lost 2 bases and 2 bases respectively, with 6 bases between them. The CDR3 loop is CASSPGSQETQYF. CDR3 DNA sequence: TGTGCCAGCTCACCAGGGTCACAAGAGACCCAGTACTTC.

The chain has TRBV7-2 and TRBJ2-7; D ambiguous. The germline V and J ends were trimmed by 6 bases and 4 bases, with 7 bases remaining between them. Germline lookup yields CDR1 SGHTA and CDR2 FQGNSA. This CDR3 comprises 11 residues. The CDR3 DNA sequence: TGTGCCAGCAGTATCAATTACGAGCAGTACTTC. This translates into CASSINYEQYF.

The DNA for the CDR3 is TGTGCCAGCAGCTTAGATGGGGGGCACAATCAGCCCCAGCATTTT. It is translated as CASSLDGGHNQPQHF. The chain uses TRBV7-9 and TRBJ1-5; tentatively, D is TRBD1 (6 bases). This CDR3 is 15 amino acids long. V was shortened by 1 base and J by 3 bases, with 10 bases between the two germline ends. Germline CDR1 SEHNR, CDR2 FQNEAQ (reference sequence). Complete variable domain (other parts from reference TRBV7-9 and TRBJ1-5): DTGVSQNPRHKITKRGQNVTFRCDPISEHNRLYWYRQTLGQGPEFLTYFQNEAQLEKSRLLSDRFSAERPKGSFSTLEIQRTEQGDSAMYLCASSLDGGHNQPQHFGDGTRLSIL.

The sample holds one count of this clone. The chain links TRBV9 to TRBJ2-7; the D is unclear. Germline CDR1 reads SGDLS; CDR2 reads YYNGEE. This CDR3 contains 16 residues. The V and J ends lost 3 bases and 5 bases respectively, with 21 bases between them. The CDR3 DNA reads TGTGCCAGCAGCGGGTCCGACAAGGCCCCTGTGGACGAGCAGTACTTC. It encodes CASSGSDKAPVDEQYF.

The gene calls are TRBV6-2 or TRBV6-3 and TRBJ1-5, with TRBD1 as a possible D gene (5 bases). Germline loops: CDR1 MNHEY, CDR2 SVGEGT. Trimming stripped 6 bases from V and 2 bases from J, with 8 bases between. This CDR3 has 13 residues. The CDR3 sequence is CASSRVRNQPQHF. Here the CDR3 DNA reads TGTGCCAGCAGCAGGGTTCGCAATCAGCCCCAGCATTTT.

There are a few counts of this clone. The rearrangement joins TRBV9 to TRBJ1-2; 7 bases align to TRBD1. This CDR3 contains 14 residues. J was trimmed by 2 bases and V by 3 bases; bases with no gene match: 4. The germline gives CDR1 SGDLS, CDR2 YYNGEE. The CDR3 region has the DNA TGTGCCAGCAGCGGGGGACAGCTAAACTATGGCTACACCTTC. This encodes CASSGGQLNYGYTF. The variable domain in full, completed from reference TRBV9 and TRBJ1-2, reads DSGVTQTPKHLITATGQRVTLRCSPRSGDLSVYWYQQSLDQGLQFLIQYYNGEERAKGNILERFSAQQFPDLHSELNLSSLELGDSALYFCASSGGQLNYGYTFGSGTRLTVV.

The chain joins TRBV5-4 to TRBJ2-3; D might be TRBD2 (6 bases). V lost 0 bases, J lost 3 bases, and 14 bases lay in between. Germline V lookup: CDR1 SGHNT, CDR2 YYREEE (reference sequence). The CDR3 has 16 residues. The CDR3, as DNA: TGTGCCAGCAGCTTGGCCGGGTCCGGGAGAACAGATACGCAGTATTTT. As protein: CASSLAGSGRTDTQYF.

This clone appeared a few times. CDR3 protein: CASSQDGRSTEAFF. The DNA of the CDR3 is TGCGCCAGCAGCCAAGATGGTAGGAGCACTGAAGCTTTCTTT. The V gene is TRBV4-3, the J gene TRBJ1-1; D gene unclear. Trimming left V 0 bases short and J 4 bases short, with 9 bases between. This CDR3 comprises 14 residues. The germline CDR1 and CDR2 sequences are LGHNA and YSLEER.

This chain's CDR3 is CASRTGYGYTF. CDR3 nucleotide sequence: TGTGCCAGCAGAACAGGGTATGGCTACACCTTC. The chain uses TRBV12-3 or TRBV12-4 and TRBJ1-2; the D gene is possibly TRBD1 (6 bases). V was shortened by 6 bases and J by 5 bases, with 7 bases between the two germline ends. CDR3 size: 11 residues.

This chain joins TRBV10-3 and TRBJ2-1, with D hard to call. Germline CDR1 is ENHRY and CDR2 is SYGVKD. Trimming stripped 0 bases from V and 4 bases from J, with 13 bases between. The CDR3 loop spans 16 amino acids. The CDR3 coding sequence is TGTGCCATCAGTGAGTCAGCACCGTCAATATACAATGAGCAGTTCTTC. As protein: CAISESAPSIYNEQFF.

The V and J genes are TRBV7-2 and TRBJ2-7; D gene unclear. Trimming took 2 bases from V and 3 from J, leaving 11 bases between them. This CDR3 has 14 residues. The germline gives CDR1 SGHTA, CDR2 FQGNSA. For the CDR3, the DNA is TGTGCCAGCAGCTTACTCGCAGGCAGCTACGAGCAGTACTTC. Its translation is CASSLLAGSYEQYF. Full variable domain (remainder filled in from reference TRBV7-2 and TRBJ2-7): GAGVSQSPSNKVTEKGKDVELRCDPISGHTALYWYRQSLGQGLEFLIYFQGNSAPDKSGLPSDRFSAERTGGSVSTLTIQRTQQEDSAVYLCASSLLAGSYEQYFGPGTRLTVT.

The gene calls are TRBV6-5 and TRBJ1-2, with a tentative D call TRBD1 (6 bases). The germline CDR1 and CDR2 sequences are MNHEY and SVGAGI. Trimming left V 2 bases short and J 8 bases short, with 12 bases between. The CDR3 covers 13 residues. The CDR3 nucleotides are TGTGCCAGCAGTTACGGGAACAGGGCAGGCTACACCTTC. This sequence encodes CASSYGNRAGYTF.

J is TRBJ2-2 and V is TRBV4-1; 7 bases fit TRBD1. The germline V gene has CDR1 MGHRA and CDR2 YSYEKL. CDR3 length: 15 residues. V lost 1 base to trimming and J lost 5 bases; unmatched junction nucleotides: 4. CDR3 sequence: CASSQGTGRTGELFF. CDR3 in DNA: TGCGCCAGCAGCCAAGGGACAGGCCGGACCGGGGAGCTGTTTTTT.

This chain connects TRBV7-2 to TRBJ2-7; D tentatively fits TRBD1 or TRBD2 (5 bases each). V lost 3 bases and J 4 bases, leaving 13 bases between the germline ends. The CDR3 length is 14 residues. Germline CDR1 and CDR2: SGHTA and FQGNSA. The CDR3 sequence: CASSLGDLIYEQYF. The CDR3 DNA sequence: TGTGCCAGCAGCTTGGGGGATTTAATATACGAGCAGTACTTC.

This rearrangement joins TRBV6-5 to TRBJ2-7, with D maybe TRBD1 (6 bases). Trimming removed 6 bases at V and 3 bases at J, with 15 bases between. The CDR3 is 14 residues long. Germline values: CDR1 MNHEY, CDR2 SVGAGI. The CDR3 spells CASSHGTKLYEQYF. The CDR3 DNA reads TGTGCCAGCAGCCACGGGACAAAGCTCTACGAGCAGTACTTC.

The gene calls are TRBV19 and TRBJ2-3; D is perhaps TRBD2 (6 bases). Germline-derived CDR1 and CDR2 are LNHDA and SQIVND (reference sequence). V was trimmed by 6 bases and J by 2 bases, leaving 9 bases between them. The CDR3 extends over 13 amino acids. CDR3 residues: CASSREYTDTQYF. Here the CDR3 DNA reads TGTGCCAGTAGCCGGGAGTACACAGATACGCAGTATTTT. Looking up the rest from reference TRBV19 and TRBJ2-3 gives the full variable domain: DGGITQSPKYLFRKEGQNVTLSCEQNLNHDAMYWYRQDPGQGLRLIYYSQIVNDFQKGDIAEGYSVSREKKESFPLTVTSAQKNPTAFYLCASSREYTDTQYFGPGTRLTVL.

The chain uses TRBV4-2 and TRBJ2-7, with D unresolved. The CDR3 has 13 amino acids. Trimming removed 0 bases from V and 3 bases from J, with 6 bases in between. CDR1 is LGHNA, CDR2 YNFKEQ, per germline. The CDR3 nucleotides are TGTGCCAGCAGCCAAGATCGTGACTACGAGCAGTACTTC. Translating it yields CASSQDRDYEQYF.

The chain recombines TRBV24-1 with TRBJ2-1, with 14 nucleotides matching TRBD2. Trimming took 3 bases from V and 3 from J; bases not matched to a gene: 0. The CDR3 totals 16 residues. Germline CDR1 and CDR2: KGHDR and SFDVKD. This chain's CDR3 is CATSDGTSGSYNEQFF. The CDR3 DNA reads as TGTGCCACCAGTGATGGGACTAGCGGGAGCTACAATGAGCAGTTCTTC.